Listed here are 2 T cell receptor beta chains from one sample, sequenced in a study of T cells in Graves' hyperthyroidism and ophthalmopathy. Amplified regions were TCR beta CDR3 sequences from RNA transcripts. The HTBI set primed first-round TCR CDR3 RT-PCR. A single record per CDR3 protein comes from TCRdb applying MiXCR to the multiplex PCR reads. Among around 250,000 distinct CDR3 sequences, 13% to 15% were seen once, and the ten largest hold 10% to 15%. The material sequenced was blood. All receptors come from a middle-aged woman with Graves' hyperthyroidism that later progressed to Graves' ophthalmopathy.

This clonotype was counted ten times or more. The chain recombines TRBV6-1 with TRBJ1-1, with D maybe TRBD1 (5 bases). Germline CDR1 MNHNS, CDR2 SASEGT. The CDR3 loop spans 14 amino acids. The ends were cut back, 3 bases at V and 7 bases at J, with 15 bases in the middle. CDR3 protein: CASSDGRGRDEAFF. The CDR3 DNA reads as TGTGCCAGCAGTGACGGGAGGGGTCGGGATGAAGCTTTCTTT.

This clonotype was picked up a small number of times. Since a much larger clone is just one base distant, this may be a read error. The V call is TRBV27, the J call TRBJ2-7; the D is unclear. Germline V gene data show CDR1 as MNHEY and CDR2 as SMNVEV (reference sequence). This CDR3 is built from 14 residues. The V gene lost 5 bases and the J gene lost 7 bases, with 18 bases spanning the gap. The CDR3 loop is CASSPHLGTWEQYF. CDR3 nucleotides: TGTGCCAGCAGTCCCCACCTTGGCACGTGGGAGCAGTACTTC.